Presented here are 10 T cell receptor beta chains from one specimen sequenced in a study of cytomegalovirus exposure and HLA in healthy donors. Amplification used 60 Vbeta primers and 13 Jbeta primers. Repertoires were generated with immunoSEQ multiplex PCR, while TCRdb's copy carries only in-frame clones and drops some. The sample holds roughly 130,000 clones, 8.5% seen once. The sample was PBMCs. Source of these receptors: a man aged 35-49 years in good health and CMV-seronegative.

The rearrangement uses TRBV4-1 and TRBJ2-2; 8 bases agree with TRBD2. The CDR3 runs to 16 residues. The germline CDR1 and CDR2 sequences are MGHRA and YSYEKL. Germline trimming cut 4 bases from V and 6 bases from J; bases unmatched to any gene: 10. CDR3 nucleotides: TGCGCCAGCAGCCTACCTAAACGGGGGGGCGCCGGGGAGCTGTTTTTT. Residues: CASSLPKRGGAGELFF.

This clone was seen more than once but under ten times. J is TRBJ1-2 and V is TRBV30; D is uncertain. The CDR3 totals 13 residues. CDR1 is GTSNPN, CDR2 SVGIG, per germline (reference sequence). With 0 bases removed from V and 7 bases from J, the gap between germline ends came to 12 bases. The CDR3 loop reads CAWSVSGDGGYTF. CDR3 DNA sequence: TGTGCCTGGAGTGTATCCGGGGATGGTGGCTACACCTTC.

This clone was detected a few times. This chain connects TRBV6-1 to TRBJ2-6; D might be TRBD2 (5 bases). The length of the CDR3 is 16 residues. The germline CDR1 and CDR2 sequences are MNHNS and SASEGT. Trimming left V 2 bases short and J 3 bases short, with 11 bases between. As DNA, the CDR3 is TGTGCCAGCAGTGAACAGGAGGCGCTTGGGGCCAACGTCCTGACTTTC. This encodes CASSEQEALGANVLTF.

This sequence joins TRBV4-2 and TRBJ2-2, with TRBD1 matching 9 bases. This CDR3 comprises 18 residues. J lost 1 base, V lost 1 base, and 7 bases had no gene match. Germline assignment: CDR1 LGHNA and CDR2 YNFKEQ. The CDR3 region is CASSQVVGDRVNTGELFF. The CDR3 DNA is TGTGCCAGCAGCCAAGTAGTCGGGGACAGGGTGAACACCGGGGAGCTGTTTTTT.

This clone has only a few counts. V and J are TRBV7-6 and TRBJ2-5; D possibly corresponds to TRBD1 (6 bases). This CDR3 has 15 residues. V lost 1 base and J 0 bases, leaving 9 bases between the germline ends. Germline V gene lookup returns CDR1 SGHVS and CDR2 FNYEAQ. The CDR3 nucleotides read TGTGCCAGCAGCTTAGGGACAGAAGACCAAGAGACCCAGTACTTC. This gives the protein CASSLGTEDQETQYF.

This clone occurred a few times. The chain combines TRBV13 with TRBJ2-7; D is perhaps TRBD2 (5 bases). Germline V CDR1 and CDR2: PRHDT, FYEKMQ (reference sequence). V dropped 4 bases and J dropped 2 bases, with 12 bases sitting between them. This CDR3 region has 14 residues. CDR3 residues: CASSSRREPYEQYF. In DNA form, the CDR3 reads TGTGCCAGCAGCTCCCGACGGGAACCCTACGAGCAGTACTTC.

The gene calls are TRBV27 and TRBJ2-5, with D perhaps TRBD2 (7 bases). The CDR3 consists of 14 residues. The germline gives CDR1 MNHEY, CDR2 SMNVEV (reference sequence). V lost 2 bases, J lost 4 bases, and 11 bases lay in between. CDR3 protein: CASSLRGGVETQYF. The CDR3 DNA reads TGTGCCAGCAGTTTAAGGGGGGGGGTAGAGACCCAGTACTTC.

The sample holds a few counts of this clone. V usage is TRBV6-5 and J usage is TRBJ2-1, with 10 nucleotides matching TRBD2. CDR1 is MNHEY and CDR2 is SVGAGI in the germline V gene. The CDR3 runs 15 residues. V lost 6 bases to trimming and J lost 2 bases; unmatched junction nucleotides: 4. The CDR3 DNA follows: TGTGCCAGCAGCATAGCGGGGGGAGCCTACAATGAGCAGTTCTTC. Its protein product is CASSIAGGAYNEQFF.

CDR3 sequence (DNA): TGCGCCAGCAACCTGCTGGACAAAGCTAACTATGGCTACACCTTC. This encodes CASNLLDKANYGYTF. V and J are TRBV4-1 and TRBJ1-2; a possible D gene is TRBD1 (5 bases). Germline CDR1 MGHRA, CDR2 YSYEKL. The V end was cut by 7 bases, the J end by 0 bases, with 15 bases between. The CDR3 spans 15 residues.

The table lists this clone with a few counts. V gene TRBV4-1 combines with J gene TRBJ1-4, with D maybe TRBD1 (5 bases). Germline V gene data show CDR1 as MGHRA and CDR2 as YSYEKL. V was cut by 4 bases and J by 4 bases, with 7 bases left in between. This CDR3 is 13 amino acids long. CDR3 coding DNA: TGCGCCAGCAGCCGCGGACATAATGAAAAACTGTTTTTT. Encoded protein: CASSRGHNEKLFF.